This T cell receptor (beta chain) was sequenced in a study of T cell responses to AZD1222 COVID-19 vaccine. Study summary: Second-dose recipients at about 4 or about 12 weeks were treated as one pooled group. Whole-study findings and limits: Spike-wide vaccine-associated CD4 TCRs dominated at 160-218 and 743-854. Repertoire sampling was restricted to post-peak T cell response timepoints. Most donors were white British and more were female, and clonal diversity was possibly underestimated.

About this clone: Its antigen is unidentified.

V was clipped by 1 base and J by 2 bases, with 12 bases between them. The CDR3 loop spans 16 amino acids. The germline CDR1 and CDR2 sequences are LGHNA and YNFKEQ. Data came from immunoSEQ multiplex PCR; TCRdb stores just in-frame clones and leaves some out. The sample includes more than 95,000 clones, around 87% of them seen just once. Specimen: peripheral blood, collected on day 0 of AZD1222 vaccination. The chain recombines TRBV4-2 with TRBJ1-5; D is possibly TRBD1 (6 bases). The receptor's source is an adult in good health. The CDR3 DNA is TGTGCCAGCAGCCAAGGGAGGGGGTCTGGCAATCAGCCCCAGCATTTT. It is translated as CASSQGRGSGNQPQHF.